Listed here are 13 T cell receptor beta chains from one sample, sequenced in a study of blood T cells in healthy people across ages. Sample-barcoded 5' priming and a J-beta primer mix drove a second PCR of roughly 6 to 12 cycles. Each CDR3 protein is one row after TCRdb ran MiXCR on the 5' RACE reads. The table lists around 780,000 distinct CDR3 sequences, approximately 53% of them singletons. Material: blood. All receptors derive from a man aged 40-49 years in good health.

About this clonotype itself: Mismatch with germline at one junction end may stem from a read error. The V gene is TRBV27, the J gene TRBJ2-5; 7 positions match TRBD1. The closer fit of TRBJ2-7 to the DNA end suggests the J call may be wrong. The germline V gene has CDR1 MNHEY and CDR2 SMNVEV (reference sequence). The CDR3 runs 15 residues. In nucleotides, the CDR3 is TGTGCCAGCAGTTTCCCTCCAGGGGGTTCCTGCGAGCAGTACTTC. As protein: CASSFPPGGSCEQYF.

This chain connects TRBV20-1 to TRBJ1-2; 11 nucleotides align to TRBD1. J lost 0 bases, V lost 0 bases, and 9 bases had no gene match. CDR1 and CDR2 (germline): DFQATT, SNEGSKA (reference sequence). The CDR3 is made up of 18 amino acids. In DNA form, the CDR3 reads TGCAGTGCTAGAGATGGTCGGACAGGGGGCTCTTCTAACTATGGCTACACCTTC. Protein product: CSARDGRTGGSSNYGYTF.

The chain is built from TRBV5-1 and TRBJ2-7; TRBD2 matches 7 bases. Germline lookup yields CDR1 SGHRS and CDR2 YFSETQ. The CDR3 has 16 residues. The J segment lost 2 bases and the V segment lost 4 bases, leaving 12 bases of the junction unmatched. CDR3 protein: CASSTAPGAGTYEQYF. CDR3 coding DNA: TGCGCCAGCAGCACTGCCCCCGGAGCGGGAACCTACGAGCAGTACTTC.

This clonotype was seen only a few times. V and J are TRBV12-3 or TRBV12-4 and TRBJ2-7; unclear D gene. This CDR3 has 16 residues. Trimming cost V 5 bases and J 1 base, with 18 bases left between them. The CDR3 DNA is TGTGCCAGCAGTCGGCCCGCAGCTGCATTATCCTACGAGCAGTACTTC. Translation: CASSRPAAALSYEQYF.

The chain couples TRBV12-3 or TRBV12-4 to TRBJ2-3, with 8 bases aligning to TRBD2. Trimming at V came to 6 bases and at J to 7 bases, leaving 9 bases not matched to a gene. This CDR3 contains 14 residues. CDR3 protein: CASRSRGGTNTQYF. In DNA form, the CDR3 reads TGTGCCAGCAGATCGCGCGGGGGGACAAATACGCAGTATTTT.

Here the CDR3 DNA reads TGTGCCGTTCGGGAGGTGGGGGGCAGGGACACTGAAGCTTTCTTT. Translating it yields CAVREVGGRDTEAFF. The V and J genes are TRBV10-3 and TRBJ1-1; weak D call: TRBD1 (6 bases). This CDR3 has 15 amino acids. Trimming shortened V by 11 bases and J by 3 bases, and 22 bases separated the two germline ends. The germline CDR1 and CDR2 sequences are ENHRY and SYGVKD.

The chain combines TRBV3-1 with TRBJ2-3; 10 nucleotides match TRBD1. V shed 11 bases and J 6 bases; nucleotides not matched to a gene: 8. This CDR3 region has 13 residues. Germline V gene data show CDR1 as LGHDT and CDR2 as YNNKEL (reference sequence). This CDR3 is CASRDRGVDTQYF. DNA for the CDR3: TGTGCCTCTAGGGACAGGGGTGTGGATACGCAGTATTTT.

This clonotype has only a few counts. This chain connects TRBV4-3 to TRBJ1-1, with 8 bases that match TRBD1. CDR1 LGHNA and CDR2 YSLEER come from the germline V gene. Trimming cost V 7 bases and J 4 bases; bases outside gene matches: 5. This CDR3 has 13 residues. DNA for the CDR3: TGCGCCAGCACCCAGGGGGCGGGCACTGAAGCTTTCTTT. It codes for CASTQGAGTEAFF.

The V gene is TRBV29-1, the J gene TRBJ1-1; perhaps TRBD1 as D (6 bases). Trimming took off 0 bases at V and 1 base at J, with 6 bases between the two ends. CDR3 length equals 13 residues. Germline values: CDR1 SQVTM, CDR2 ANQGSEA. The CDR3 nucleotides read TGCAGCGTTGAAGAAGGGGGGAACACTGAAGCTTTCTTT. This sequence encodes CSVEEGGNTEAFF.

The J gene is TRBJ1-1, the V gene TRBV2; D unresolved. The germline V gene has CDR1 SNHLY and CDR2 FYNNEI. CDR3 length: 13 amino acids. The ends were cut back, 11 bases at V and 0 bases at J, with 13 bases in the middle. The CDR3: CASYLTVNTEAFF. The CDR3 bases are TGTGCCTCCTATTTAACGGTGAACACTGAAGCTTTCTTT.

The table lists this clonotype with many counts. V gene TRBV27 combines with J gene TRBJ1-6, with 7 bases identical to TRBD1. The germline CDR1 and CDR2 sequences are MNHEY and SMNVEV (reference sequence). The CDR3 extends over 16 amino acids. The V gene end was trimmed by 5 bases and the J gene end by 8 bases; junction bases not matched to a gene: 12. The CDR3 bases are TGTGCCAGCAGTATACTACGAGACAGGGTAGATTCACCCCTCCACTTT. It codes for CASSILRDRVDSPLHF.

The J gene is TRBJ1-3, the V gene TRBV28, with D unclear. The CDR3 length is 15 residues. Per the germline V gene, CDR1 is MDHEN and CDR2 is SYDVKM. Trimming cost V 1 base and J 1 base, with 8 bases left between them. The DNA for the CDR3 is TGTGCCAGCAGTTTATTGACGGGGTCTGGAAACACCATATATTTT. It is translated as CASSLLTGSGNTIYF.

This clonotype was counted only a few times. The V gene is TRBV7-9, the J gene TRBJ2-5; 12 bases map to TRBD2. The CDR3 is 15 amino acids. The V segment lost 7 bases and the J segment 1 base; nucleotides outside the gene matches: 4. Germline V gene data show CDR1 as SEHNR and CDR2 as FQNEAQ (reference sequence). In DNA form, the CDR3 reads TGTGCCAGCACCGGACTAGCGGGGAGCCAAGAGACCCAGTACTTC. Amino acid sequence: CASTGLAGSQETQYF.